This T cell receptor beta chain was profiled in a study of PD-1 blockade in classical Hodgkin lymphoma. Whole-study findings and limits: Repertoire difference causes, possibly disease activity or prior therapy, remain undefined.

Trimming cost V 2 bases and J 2 bases, with 13 bases left between them. Germline CDR1 reads MGHDK; CDR2 reads SYGVNS. CDR3 length: 16 residues. The table came from immunoSEQ multiplex PCR; TCRdb's copy has only in-frame clones and leaves some out. The repertoire holds tens of thousands of clones, roughly 70% seen once, with 20% to 30% in the top ten. Every patient was affected by relapse after autologous stem cell transplantation, while exposure to brentuximab vedotin was not uniform. About this clone: Its cognate antigen is unknown.

V and J are TRBV25-1 and TRBJ1-3, with no clear D. The receptor's source is a human donor with classical Hodgkin lymphoma. The sample was peripheral blood mononuclear cells (PBMCs), taken before the second cycle of nivolumab. The CDR3 DNA sequence: TGTGCCAGCAGTGAAAGCAGGCCACTGGCTGGAAACACCATATATTTT. It is translated as CASSESRPLAGNTIYF.